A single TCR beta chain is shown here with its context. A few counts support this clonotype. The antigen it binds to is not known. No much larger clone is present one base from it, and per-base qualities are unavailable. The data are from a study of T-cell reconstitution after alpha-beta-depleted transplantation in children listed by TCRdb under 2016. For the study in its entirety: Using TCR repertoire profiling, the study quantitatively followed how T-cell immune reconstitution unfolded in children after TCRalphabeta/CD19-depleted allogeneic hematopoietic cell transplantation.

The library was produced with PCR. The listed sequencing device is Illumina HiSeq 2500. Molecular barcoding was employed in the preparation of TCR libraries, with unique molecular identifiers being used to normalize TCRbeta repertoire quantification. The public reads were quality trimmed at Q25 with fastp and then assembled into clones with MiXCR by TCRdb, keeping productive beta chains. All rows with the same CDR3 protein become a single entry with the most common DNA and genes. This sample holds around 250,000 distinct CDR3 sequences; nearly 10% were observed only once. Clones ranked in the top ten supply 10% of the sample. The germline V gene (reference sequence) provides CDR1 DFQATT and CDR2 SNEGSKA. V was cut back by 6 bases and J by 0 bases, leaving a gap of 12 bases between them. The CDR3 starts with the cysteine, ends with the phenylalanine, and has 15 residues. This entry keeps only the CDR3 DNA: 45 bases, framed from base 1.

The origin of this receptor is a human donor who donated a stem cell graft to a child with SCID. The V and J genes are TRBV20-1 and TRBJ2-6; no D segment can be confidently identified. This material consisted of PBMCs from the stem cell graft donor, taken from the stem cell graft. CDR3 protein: CSAVVRVSGANVLTF. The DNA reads TGCAGTGCAGTAGTTCGGGTCTCTGGGGCCAACGTCCTGACTTTC.